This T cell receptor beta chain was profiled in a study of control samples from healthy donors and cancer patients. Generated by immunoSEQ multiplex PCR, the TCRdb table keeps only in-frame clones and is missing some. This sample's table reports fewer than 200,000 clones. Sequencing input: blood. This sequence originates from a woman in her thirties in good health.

In DNA, the CDR3 is TGCGCCAGCAGCTTTAGCGGGGCCTCTAAGGACAATGAGCAGTTCTTC. The encoded protein is CASSFSGASKDNEQFF. This chain links TRBV5-1 with TRBJ2-1, with TRBD2 matching over 8 bases. From germline, CDR1 is SGHRS and CDR2 YFSETQ. J was trimmed by 5 bases and V by 2 bases; bases with no gene match: 9. The CDR3 totals 16 residues. Full variable domain (remainder filled in from reference TRBV5-1 and TRBJ2-1): KAGVTQTPRYLIKTRGQQVTLSCSPISGHRSVSWYQQTPGQGLQFLFEYFSETQRNKGNFPGRFSGRQFSNSRSEMNVSTLELGDSALYLCASSFSGASKDNEQFFGPGTRLTVL.